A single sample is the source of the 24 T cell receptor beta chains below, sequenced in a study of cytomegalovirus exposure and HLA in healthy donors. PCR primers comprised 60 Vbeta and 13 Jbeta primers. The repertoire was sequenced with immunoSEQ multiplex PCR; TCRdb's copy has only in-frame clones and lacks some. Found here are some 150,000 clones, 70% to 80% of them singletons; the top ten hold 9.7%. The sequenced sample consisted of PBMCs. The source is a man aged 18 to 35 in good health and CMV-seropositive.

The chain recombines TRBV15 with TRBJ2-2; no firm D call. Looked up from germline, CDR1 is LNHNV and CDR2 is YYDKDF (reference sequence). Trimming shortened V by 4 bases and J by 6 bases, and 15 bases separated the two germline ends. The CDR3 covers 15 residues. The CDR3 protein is CATSTPKTVPGELFF. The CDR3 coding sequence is TGTGCCACCAGCACCCCCAAAACAGTACCCGGGGAGCTGTTTTTT.

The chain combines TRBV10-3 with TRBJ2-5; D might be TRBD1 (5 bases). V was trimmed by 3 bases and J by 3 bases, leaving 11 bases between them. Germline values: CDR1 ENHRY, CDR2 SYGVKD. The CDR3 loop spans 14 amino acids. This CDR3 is CAISDPTEEETQYF. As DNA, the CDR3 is TGTGCCATCAGTGATCCGACAGAGGAAGAGACCCAGTACTTC.

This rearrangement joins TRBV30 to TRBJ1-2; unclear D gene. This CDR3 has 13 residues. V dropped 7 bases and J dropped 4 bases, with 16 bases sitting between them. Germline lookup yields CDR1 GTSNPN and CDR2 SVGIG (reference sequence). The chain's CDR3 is CALEADAFYGYTF. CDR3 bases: TGTGCCTTGGAGGCAGATGCTTTCTATGGCTACACCTTC.

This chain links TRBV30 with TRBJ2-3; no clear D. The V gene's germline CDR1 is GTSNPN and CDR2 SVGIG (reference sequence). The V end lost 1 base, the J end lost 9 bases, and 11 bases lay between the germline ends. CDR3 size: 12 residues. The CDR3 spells CAWSAESPTQYF. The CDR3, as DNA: TGTGCCTGGAGTGCCGAGTCGCCGACGCAGTATTTT.

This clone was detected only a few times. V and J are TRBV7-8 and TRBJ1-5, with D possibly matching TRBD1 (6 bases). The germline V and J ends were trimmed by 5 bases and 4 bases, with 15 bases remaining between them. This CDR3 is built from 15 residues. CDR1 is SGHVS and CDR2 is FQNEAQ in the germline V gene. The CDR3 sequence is CASSLATGTNQPQHF. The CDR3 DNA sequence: TGTGCCAGCAGCCTGGCGACAGGAACTAATCAGCCCCAGCATTTT.

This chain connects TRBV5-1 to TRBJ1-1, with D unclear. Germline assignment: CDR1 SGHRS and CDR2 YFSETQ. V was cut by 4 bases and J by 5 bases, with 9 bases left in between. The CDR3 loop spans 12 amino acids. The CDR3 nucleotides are TGCGCCAGCAGCGTCGGGGAGACTGAAGCTTTCTTT. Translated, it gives CASSVGETEAFF.

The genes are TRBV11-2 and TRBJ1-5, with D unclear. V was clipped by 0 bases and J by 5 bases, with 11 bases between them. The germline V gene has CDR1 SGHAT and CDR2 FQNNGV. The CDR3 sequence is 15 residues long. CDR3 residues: CASSLEHSRHQPQHF. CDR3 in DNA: TGTGCCAGCAGCTTAGAGCACAGCCGGCATCAGCCCCAGCATTTT.

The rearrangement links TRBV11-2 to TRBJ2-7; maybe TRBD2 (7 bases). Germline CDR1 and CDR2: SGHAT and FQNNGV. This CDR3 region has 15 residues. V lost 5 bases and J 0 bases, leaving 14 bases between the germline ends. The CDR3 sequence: CASSQSGTHSYEQYF. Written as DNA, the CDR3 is TGTGCCAGCAGCCAGAGCGGGACACACTCCTACGAGCAGTACTTC.

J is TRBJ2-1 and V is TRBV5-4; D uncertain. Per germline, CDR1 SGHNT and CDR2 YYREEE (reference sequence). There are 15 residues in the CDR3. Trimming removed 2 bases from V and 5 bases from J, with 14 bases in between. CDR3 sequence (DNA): TGTGCCAGCAGCTTTCCCCGAGGTGTCGACAATGAGCAGTTCTTC. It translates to CASSFPRGVDNEQFF.

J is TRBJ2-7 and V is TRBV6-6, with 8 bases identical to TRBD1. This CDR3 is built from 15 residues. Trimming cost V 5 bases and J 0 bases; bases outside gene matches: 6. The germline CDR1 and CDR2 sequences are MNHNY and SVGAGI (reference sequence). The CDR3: CASSPLTGGSYEQYF. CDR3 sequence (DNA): TGTGCCAGCAGTCCCCTCACAGGGGGCTCCTACGAGCAGTACTTC.

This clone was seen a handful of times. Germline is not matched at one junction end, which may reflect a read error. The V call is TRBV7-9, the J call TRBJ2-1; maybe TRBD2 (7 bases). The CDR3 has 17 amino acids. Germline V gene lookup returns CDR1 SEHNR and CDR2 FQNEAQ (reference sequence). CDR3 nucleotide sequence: TGTTCCAGCAGTCCCCGTGGGGGGGCGAGGGTTTACAATGAGCAGTTCTTC. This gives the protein CSSSPRGGARVYNEQFF.

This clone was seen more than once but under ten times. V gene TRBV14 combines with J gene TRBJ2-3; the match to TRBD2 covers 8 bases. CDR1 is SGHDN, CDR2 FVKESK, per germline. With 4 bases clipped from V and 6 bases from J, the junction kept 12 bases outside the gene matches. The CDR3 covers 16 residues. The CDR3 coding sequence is TGTGCCAGCAGCCGCCCCCGGGAGGGAGGGCCGGATACGCAGTATTTT. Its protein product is CASSRPREGGPDTQYF. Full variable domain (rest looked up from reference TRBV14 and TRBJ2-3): EAGVTQFPSHSVIEKGQTVTLRCDPISGHDNLYWYRRVMGKEIKFLLHFVKESKQDESGMPNNRFLAERTGGTYSTLKVQPAELEDSGVYFCASSRPREGGPDTQYFGPGTRLTVL.

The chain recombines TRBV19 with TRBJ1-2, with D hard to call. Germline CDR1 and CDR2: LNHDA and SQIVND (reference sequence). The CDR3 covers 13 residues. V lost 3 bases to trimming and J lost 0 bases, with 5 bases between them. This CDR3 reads CASSMAANYGYTF. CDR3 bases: TGTGCCAGTAGTATGGCAGCTAACTATGGCTACACCTTC. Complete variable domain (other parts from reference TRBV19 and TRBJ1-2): DGGITQSPKYLFRKEGQNVTLSCEQNLNHDAMYWYRQDPGQGLRLIYYSQIVNDFQKGDIAEGYSVSREKKESFPLTVTSAQKNPTAFYLCASSMAANYGYTFGSGTRLTVV.

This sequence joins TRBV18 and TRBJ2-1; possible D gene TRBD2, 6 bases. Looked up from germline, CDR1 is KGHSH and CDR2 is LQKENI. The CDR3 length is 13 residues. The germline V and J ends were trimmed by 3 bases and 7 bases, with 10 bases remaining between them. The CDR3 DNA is TGTGCCAGCTCACCGCGGGATAAGAATGAGCAGTTCTTC. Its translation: CASSPRDKNEQFF.

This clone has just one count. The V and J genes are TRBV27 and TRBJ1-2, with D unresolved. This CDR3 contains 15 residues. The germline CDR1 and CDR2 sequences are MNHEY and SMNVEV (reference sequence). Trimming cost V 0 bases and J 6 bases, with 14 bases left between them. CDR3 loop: CASSLSAAVVDGYTF. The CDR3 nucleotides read TGTGCCAGCAGTTTATCTGCGGCGGTGGTTGATGGCTACACCTTC.

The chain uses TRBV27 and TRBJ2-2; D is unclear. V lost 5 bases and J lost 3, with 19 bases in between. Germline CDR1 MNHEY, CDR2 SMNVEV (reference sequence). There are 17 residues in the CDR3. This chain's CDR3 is CASSPDLSRLDTGELFF. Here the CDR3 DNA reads TGTGCCAGCAGTCCCGACTTGAGCAGATTAGACACCGGGGAGCTGTTTTTT.

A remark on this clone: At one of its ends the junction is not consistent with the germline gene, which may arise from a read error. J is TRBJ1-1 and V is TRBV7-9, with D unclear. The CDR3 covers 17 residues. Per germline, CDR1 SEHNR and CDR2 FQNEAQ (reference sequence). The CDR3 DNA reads TGTTCCAGCAGTATTGCGGGTGGTTGGGTAATGAACACTGAAGCTTTCTTT. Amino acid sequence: CSSSIAGGWVMNTEAFF.

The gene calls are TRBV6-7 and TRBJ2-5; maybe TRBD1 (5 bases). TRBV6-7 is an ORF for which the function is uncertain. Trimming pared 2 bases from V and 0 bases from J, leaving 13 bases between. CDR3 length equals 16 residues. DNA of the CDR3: TGTGCCAGCAGTTACGTGGACATATCGTACCAAGAGACCCAGTACTTC. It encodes CASSYVDISYQETQYF.

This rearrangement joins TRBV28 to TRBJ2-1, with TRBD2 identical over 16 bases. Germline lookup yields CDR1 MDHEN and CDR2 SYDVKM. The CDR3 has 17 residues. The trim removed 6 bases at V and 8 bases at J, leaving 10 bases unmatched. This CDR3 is CASSGGTSGRALYEQFF. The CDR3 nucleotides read TGTGCCAGCAGCGGGGGGACTAGCGGGAGGGCCCTCTATGAGCAGTTCTTC.

The CDR3 protein is CASSINREVQPQHF. DNA for the CDR3: TGTGCCAGTAGTATAAATAGGGAGGTTCAGCCCCAGCATTTT. The V and J genes are TRBV19 and TRBJ1-5; the D is unclear. Trimming left V 2 bases short and J 6 bases short, with 11 bases between. Germline assignment: CDR1 LNHDA and CDR2 SQIVND (reference sequence). This CDR3 is 14 amino acids long.

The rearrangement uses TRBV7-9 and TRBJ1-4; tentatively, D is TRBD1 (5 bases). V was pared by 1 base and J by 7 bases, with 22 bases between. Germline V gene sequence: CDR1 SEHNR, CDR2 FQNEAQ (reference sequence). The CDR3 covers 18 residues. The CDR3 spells CASSLGLQGLGSGEKLFF. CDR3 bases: TGTGCCAGCAGCTTAGGGTTGCAGGGCCTTGGATCCGGTGAAAAACTGTTTTTT.

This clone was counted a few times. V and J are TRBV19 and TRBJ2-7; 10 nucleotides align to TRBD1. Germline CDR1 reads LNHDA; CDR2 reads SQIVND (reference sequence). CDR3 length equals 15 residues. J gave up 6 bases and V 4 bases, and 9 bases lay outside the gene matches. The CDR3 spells CASSRGSGTGVEQYF. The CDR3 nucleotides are TGTGCCAGTAGTAGGGGATCTGGGACAGGGGTCGAGCAGTACTTC.

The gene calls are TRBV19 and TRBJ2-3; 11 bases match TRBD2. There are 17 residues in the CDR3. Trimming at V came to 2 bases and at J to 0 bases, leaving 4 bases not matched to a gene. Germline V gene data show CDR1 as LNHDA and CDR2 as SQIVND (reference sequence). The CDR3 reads CASSITRTSGSTDTQYF. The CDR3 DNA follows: TGTGCCAGTAGTATAACCCGGACTAGCGGGAGCACAGATACGCAGTATTTT.

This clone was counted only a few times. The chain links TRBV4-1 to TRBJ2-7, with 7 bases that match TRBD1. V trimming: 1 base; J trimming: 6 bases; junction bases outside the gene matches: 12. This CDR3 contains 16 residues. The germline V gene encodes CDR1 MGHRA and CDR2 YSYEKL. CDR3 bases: TGCGCCAGCAGCCAAGGAACAGGGGCGATGGGCGGCGAGCAGTACTTC. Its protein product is CASSQGTGAMGGEQYF.